A single sample gave rise to the 23 T cell receptor beta chains below, sequenced in a study of blood T cells in healthy people across ages. Primers used in a second PCR of about 7 to 12 cycles were a sample-barcoded 5' primer and a J-beta primer mix. TCRdb ran MiXCR on the 5' RACE reads and lists one entry per CDR3 protein. The sample contains some 900,000 distinct CDR3 sequences, 45% to 50% of which appear only once. The sequencing input was blood. These receptors all come from a man aged 25 to 40 in good health.

This clonotype was recorded only once. This chain links TRBV6-5 with TRBJ2-1; no clear D. Trimming shortened V by 5 bases and J by 7 bases, and 12 bases separated the two germline ends. Germline lookup yields CDR1 MNHEY and CDR2 SVGAGI. The CDR3 totals 13 residues. The CDR3 protein is CASSPTEKNEQFF. CDR3 DNA: TGTGCCAGCAGTCCTACCGAAAAAAATGAGCAGTTCTTC.

This clonotype was detected a few times. V gene TRBV7-9 combines with J gene TRBJ2-1; 8 nucleotides line up with TRBD1. After removal of 6 bases from V and 7 bases from J, the junction contained 8 bases not matched to a gene. The CDR3 sequence is 14 residues long. The germline CDR1 and CDR2 sequences are SEHNR and FQNEAQ (reference sequence). CDR3 DNA: TGTGCCAGCAGAAGTCAGGGGGCAAGAAATGAGCAGTTCTTC. This encodes CASRSQGARNEQFF.

The rearrangement uses TRBV14 and TRBJ2-5, with a possible D match to TRBD2 (6 bases). Trimming shortened V by 8 bases and J by 1 base, and 14 bases separated the two germline ends. Germline CDR1 is SGHDN and CDR2 is FVKESK. This CDR3 comprises 14 residues. The CDR3 loop is CASGRSGLQETQYF. Here the CDR3 DNA reads TGTGCCAGCGGGCGTTCGGGACTCCAAGAGACCCAGTACTTC.

This clonotype appeared a few times. CDR3 bases: TGTGCCATCAGTGAGGGACAGGGGACATCGGGAGGCTACACCTTC. This sequence encodes CAISEGQGTSGGYTF. J is TRBJ1-2 and V is TRBV10-3; the match to TRBD1 covers 9 bases. Germline lookup yields CDR1 ENHRY and CDR2 SYGVKD. The junction had 9 bases not matched to a gene; V was cut back by 2 bases and J by 8 bases. The CDR3 spans 15 residues.

The chain has TRBV9 and TRBJ2-7; D is unclear. V was shortened by 6 bases and J by 0 bases, with 7 bases between the two germline ends. The CDR3 sequence is 12 residues long. Germline V gene data show CDR1 as SGDLS and CDR2 as YYNGEE. The CDR3: CASTFPSYEQYF. The DNA of the CDR3 is TGTGCCAGCACCTTCCCCTCCTACGAGCAGTACTTC. The entire variable domain, with the rest obtained from reference TRBV9 and TRBJ2-7, is as follows: DSGVTQTPKHLITATGQRVTLRCSPRSGDLSVYWYQQSLDQGLQFLIQYYNGEERAKGNILERFSAQQFPDLHSELNLSSLELGDSALYFCASTFPSYEQYFGPGTRLTVT.

This clonotype was picked up a small number of times. The chain carries TRBV27 and TRBJ1-2, with no clear D. CDR3 length: 15 residues. V lost 4 bases to trimming and J lost 0 bases, with 12 bases between them. In germline, CDR1 is MNHEY, CDR2 SMNVEV (reference sequence). CDR3 amino acids: CASSSSPRANYGYTF. For the CDR3, the DNA is TGTGCCAGCAGTTCCTCGCCCCGAGCTAACTATGGCTACACCTTC.

This clonotype turned up a few times. This chain links TRBV4-1 with TRBJ2-7; D ambiguous. The CDR3 is 15 residues long. Germline V gene lookup returns CDR1 MGHRA and CDR2 YSYEKL. Trimming shortened V by 3 bases and J by 3 bases, and 15 bases separated the two germline ends. CDR3 region: CASSQESDGNYEQYF. In DNA form, the CDR3 reads TGCGCCAGCAGCCAGGAATCGGACGGTAACTACGAGCAGTACTTC.

The table lists this clonotype with a few counts. V usage is TRBV3-1 and J usage is TRBJ2-1; weak D call: TRBD2 (6 bases). This CDR3 spans 11 amino acids. Trimming pared 8 bases from V and 8 bases from J, leaving 10 bases between. Germline CDR1 and CDR2: LGHDT and YNNKEL (reference sequence). The CDR3, as DNA: TGTGCCAGCCGGAGGGGATATGAGCAGTTCTTC. Residues: CASRRGYEQFF.

The chain carries TRBV29-1 and TRBJ2-7, with TRBD2 matching 8 bases. The end of the DNA aligns better with TRBJ2-5, so the J call may be wrong. The CDR3 is 15 residues long. Per the germline V gene, CDR1 is SQVTM and CDR2 is ANQGSEA. The DNA of the CDR3 is TGCAGCGTTGCCGGGGTAGCGGGGATTGGAGAGACCCAGTACTTC. This gives the protein CSVAGVAGIGETQYF.

The V call is TRBV7-8, the J call TRBJ2-3, with 13 bases aligning to TRBD2. Germline lookup yields CDR1 SGHVS and CDR2 FQNEAQ. CDR3 length: 16 residues. Trimming took 5 bases from V and 2 from J; bases not matched to a gene: 4. The CDR3 sequence is CASSGLAGAPTDTQYF. The CDR3 nucleotides read TGTGCCAGCAGCGGACTAGCGGGGGCCCCCACAGATACGCAGTATTTT.

The rearrangement uses TRBV6-2 or TRBV6-3 and TRBJ2-5; 9 bases map to TRBD1. This CDR3 comprises 13 residues. Germline V CDR1 and CDR2: MNHEY, SVGEGT. Losses at the gene ends were 6 bases for V and 8 bases for J; bases not matched to a gene: 7. CDR3 nucleotide sequence: TGTGCCAGCAGAGGGACAGGGTTTGAAACCCAGTACTTC. Its translation: CASRGTGFETQYF.

The V gene is TRBV7-2, the J gene TRBJ2-3; 7 nucleotides agree with TRBD1. CDR3 length: 15 amino acids. Germline CDR1 SGHTA, CDR2 FQGNSA. Trimming removed 4 bases from V and 5 bases from J; junction bases left unmatched: 9. The CDR3 spells CASSSWTGGVDTQYF. Here the CDR3 DNA reads TGTGCCAGCAGCTCATGGACAGGTGGGGTAGATACGCAGTATTTT. The variable domain in full, completed from reference TRBV7-2 and TRBJ2-3, reads GAGVSQSPSNKVTEKGKDVELRCDPISGHTALYWYRQSLGQGLEFLIYFQGNSAPDKSGLPSDRFSAERTGGSVSTLTIQRTQQEDSAVYLCASSSWTGGVDTQYFGPGTRLTVL.

The genes are TRBV6-1 and TRBJ2-1, with D unclear. Germline assignment: CDR1 MNHNS and CDR2 SASEGT. V lost 7 bases to trimming and J lost 0 bases, with 7 bases between them. The CDR3 contains 13 residues. CDR3 region: CASTLSSYNEQFF. The CDR3, as DNA: TGTGCCAGCACCCTAAGCTCCTACAATGAGCAGTTCTTC.

V is TRBV6-2 or TRBV6-3 and J is TRBJ2-7; a weak D match, TRBD2 (6 bases). With the DNA end fitting TRBJ2-5 better, the J assignment may be wrong. Germline CDR1 and CDR2: MNHEY and SVGEGT. The CDR3 has 16 amino acids. The CDR3 loop is CASSYSGRLHGETQYF. CDR3 nucleotides: TGTGCCAGCAGTTACAGCGGGCGACTTCACGGGGAGACCCAGTACTTC.

The gene calls are TRBV7-9 and TRBJ2-1; D gene ambiguous. Trimming removed 5 bases from V and 0 bases from J, with 17 bases in between. This CDR3 is 17 amino acids long. CDR1 and CDR2 from the germline V gene are SEHNR and FQNEAQ (reference sequence). The CDR3 nucleotides read TGTGCCAGCAGCGTTCTCCACACGGTTCGCTCCTACAATGAGCAGTTCTTC. Its protein product is CASSVLHTVRSYNEQFF.

The chain joins TRBV3-1 to TRBJ1-6; the D gene is possibly TRBD1 (5 bases). Trimming removed 1 base from V and 7 bases from J, with 11 bases in between. The V gene's germline CDR1 is LGHDT and CDR2 YNNKEL (reference sequence). This CDR3 has 15 residues. The CDR3 reads CASSQAGQKNSPLHF. CDR3 DNA: TGTGCCAGCAGCCAAGCGGGGCAGAAAAATTCACCCCTCCACTTT.

This clonotype was recorded a few times. The V call is TRBV12-3 or TRBV12-4, the J call TRBJ2-3, with D unclear. Trimming stripped 2 bases from V and 6 bases from J, with 12 bases between. The CDR3 has 14 amino acids. The CDR3 sequence is CASSLRAGFDTQYF. The CDR3 DNA sequence: TGTGCCAGCAGTTTAAGGGCCGGGTTCGATACGCAGTATTTT.

This clonotype has more than one count but fewer than ten. The chain recombines TRBV2 with TRBJ2-7; D is tentatively TRBD1 or TRBD2 (5 bases each). Deletions cut 7 bases from V and 2 bases from J, with 12 bases between. The CDR3 covers 13 residues. CDR1 and CDR2 from the germline V gene are SNHLY and FYNNEI. In DNA form, the CDR3 reads TGTGCCAGCAAGGGGACCCAGCCCTACGAGCAGTACTTC. Protein product: CASKGTQPYEQYF.

The chain couples TRBV20-1 to TRBJ1-1, with D possibly being TRBD1 (5 bases). CDR1 is DFQATT and CDR2 is SNEGSKA in the germline V gene (reference sequence). There are 14 residues in the CDR3. Trimming took off 3 bases at V and 3 bases at J, with 14 bases between the two ends. The CDR3 sequence: CSARDARGDTEAFF. CDR3 nucleotide sequence: TGCAGTGCTAGGGATGCTAGGGGAGACACTGAAGCTTTCTTT.

This rearrangement joins TRBV5-1 to TRBJ2-2; maybe TRBD2 (6 bases). The V and J ends lost 4 bases and 1 base respectively, with 17 bases between them. Per the germline V gene, CDR1 is SGHRS and CDR2 is YFSETQ. The CDR3 loop spans 17 amino acids. CDR3 residues: CASSPGVAAKNTGELFF. The CDR3 region has the DNA TGCGCCAGCAGCCCCGGAGTAGCGGCAAAGAACACCGGGGAGCTGTTTTTT.

The chain recombines TRBV7-9 with TRBJ2-7, with D perhaps being TRBD1 or TRBD2 (5 bases each). The CDR3 spans 17 residues. Deletions cut 2 bases from V and 1 base from J, with 18 bases between. CDR1 is SEHNR, CDR2 FQNEAQ, per germline (reference sequence). CDR3: CASSLLIPGPTSYEQYF. DNA for the CDR3: TGTGCCAGCAGCTTACTCATTCCGGGACCTACGTCCTACGAGCAGTACTTC.

Notes on this clonotype: A read error may be the cause here, since a much bigger clone is one base away. The chain uses TRBV7-2 and TRBJ2-7; D gene uncertain. The CDR3 has 12 amino acids. The germline V gene has CDR1 SGHTA and CDR2 FQGNSA. CDR3 coding DNA: TGTGCCTGCAGCTTAACACTCTACGAGCAGTACTTC. Its translation: CACSLTLYEQYF.

The CDR3 region has the DNA TGTGCCAGCAGTTACGTGGGACAGGGTCCCAATGAGCAGTTCTTC. Encoded protein: CASSYVGQGPNEQFF. The rearrangement uses TRBV6-6 and TRBJ2-1, with 9 bases identical to TRBD1. V trimming: 2 bases; J trimming: 6 bases; junction bases outside the gene matches: 5. CDR3 length: 15 amino acids. The germline V gene has CDR1 MNHNY and CDR2 SVGAGI (reference sequence).